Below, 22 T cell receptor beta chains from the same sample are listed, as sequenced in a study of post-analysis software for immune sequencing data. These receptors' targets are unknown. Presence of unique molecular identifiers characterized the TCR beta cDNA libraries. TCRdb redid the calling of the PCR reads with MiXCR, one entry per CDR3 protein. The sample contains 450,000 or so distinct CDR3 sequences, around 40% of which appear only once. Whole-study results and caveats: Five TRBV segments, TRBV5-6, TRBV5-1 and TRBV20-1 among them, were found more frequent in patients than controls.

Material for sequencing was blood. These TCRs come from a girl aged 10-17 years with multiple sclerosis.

For the CDR3, the DNA is TGTGCCAGCAGCCCCCACAGAGTCGAAGCTTTCTTT. Protein product: CASSPHRVEAFF. This chain joins TRBV7-9 and TRBJ1-1; D gene unclear. In germline, CDR1 is SEHNR, CDR2 FQNEAQ (reference sequence). This CDR3 has 12 residues. Trimming left V 5 bases short and J 8 bases short, with 12 bases between.

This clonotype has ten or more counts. CDR3 sequence reads: CASSLEGSSYEQYF. DNA for the CDR3: TGTGCCAGCAGCTTAGAAGGAAGCTCCTACGAGCAGTACTTC. The V and J genes are TRBV7-9 and TRBJ2-7, with unresolved D. Between the trimmed V and J ends, which lost 1 base and 0 bases, there was a span of 7 bases. The CDR3 covers 14 residues. Germline values: CDR1 SEHNR, CDR2 FQNEAQ (reference sequence). Full variable domain (missing parts from reference TRBV7-9 and TRBJ2-7): DTGVSQNPRHKITKRGQNVTFRCDPISEHNRLYWYRQTLGQGPEFLTYFQNEAQLEKSRLLSDRFSAERPKGSFSTLEIQRTEQGDSAMYLCASSLEGSSYEQYFGPGTRLTVT.

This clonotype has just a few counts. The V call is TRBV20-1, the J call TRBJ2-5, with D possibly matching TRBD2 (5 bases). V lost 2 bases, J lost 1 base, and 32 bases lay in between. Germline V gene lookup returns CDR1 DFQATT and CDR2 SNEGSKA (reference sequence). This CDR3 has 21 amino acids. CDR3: CSARSTRGSRIHGGVQETQYF. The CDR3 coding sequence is TGCAGTGCTAGATCAACCCGGGGATCGAGGATTCACGGTGGAGTCCAAGAGACCCAGTACTTC.

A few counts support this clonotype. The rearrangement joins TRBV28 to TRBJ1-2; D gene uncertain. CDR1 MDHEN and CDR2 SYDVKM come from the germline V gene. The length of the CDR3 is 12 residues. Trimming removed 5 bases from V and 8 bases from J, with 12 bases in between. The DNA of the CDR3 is TGTGCCAGCAGTCCGGGCCCGTGGGGCTACACCTTC. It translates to CASSPGPWGYTF.

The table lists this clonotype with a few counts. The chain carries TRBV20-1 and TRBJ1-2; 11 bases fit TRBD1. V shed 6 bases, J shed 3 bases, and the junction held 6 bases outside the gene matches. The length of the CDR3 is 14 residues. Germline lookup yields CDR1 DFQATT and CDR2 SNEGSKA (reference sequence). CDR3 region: CSATRTGGYYGYTF. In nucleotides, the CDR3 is TGCAGTGCCACCCGGACAGGGGGCTACTATGGCTACACCTTC.

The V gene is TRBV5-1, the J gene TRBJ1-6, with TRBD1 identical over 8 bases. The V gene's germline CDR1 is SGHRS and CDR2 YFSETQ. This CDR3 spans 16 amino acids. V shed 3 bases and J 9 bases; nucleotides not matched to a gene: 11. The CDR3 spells CASSSDGGQGGSPLHF. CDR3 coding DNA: TGCGCCAGCAGCTCGGACGGAGGACAGGGCGGTTCACCCCTCCACTTT.

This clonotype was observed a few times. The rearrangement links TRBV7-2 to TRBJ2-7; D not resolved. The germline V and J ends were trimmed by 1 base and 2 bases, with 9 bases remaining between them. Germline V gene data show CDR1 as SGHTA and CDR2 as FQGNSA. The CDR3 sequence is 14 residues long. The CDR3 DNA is TGTGCCAGCAGCTTAGGGCTAGGTCCCTACGAGCAGTACTTC. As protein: CASSLGLGPYEQYF.

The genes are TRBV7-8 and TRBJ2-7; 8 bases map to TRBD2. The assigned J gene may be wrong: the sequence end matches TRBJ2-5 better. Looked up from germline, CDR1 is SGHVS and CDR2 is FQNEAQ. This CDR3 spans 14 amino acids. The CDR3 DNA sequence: TGTGCCAGTGGCTCCGGGGGGGAGGGAGAGACCCAGTACTTC. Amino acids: CASGSGGEGETQYF.

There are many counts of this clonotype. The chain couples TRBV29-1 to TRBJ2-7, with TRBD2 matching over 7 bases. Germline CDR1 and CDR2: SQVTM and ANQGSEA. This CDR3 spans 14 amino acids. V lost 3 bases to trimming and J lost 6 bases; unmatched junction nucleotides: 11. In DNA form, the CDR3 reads TGCAGCGTTGAGTGGGGCGGGAGACCCCTCGAGCAGTACTTC. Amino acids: CSVEWGGRPLEQYF.

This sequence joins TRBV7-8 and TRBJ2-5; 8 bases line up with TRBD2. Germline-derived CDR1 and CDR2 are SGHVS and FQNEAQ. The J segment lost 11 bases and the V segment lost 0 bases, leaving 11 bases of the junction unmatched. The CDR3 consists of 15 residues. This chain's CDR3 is CASSLAREVFNEQYF. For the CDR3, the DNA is TGTGCCAGCAGCTTAGCGCGGGAGGTTTTCAATGAGCAGTACTTC.

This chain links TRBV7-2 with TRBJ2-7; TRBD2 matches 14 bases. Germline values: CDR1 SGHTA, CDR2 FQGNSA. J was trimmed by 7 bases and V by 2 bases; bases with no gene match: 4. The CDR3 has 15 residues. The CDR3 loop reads CASSLSGLAGVEQYF. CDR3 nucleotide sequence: TGTGCCAGCAGCTTATCGGGACTAGCGGGAGTTGAGCAGTACTTC. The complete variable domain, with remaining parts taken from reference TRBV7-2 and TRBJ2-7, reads GAGVSQSPSNKVTEKGKDVELRCDPISGHTALYWYRQSLGQGLEFLIYFQGNSAPDKSGLPSDRFSAERTGGSVSTLTIQRTQQEDSAVYLCASSLSGLAGVEQYFGPGTRLTVT.

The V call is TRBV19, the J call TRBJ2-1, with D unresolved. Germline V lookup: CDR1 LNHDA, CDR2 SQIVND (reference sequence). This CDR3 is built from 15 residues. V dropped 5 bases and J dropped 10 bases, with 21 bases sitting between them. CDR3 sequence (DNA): TGTGCCAGTAGTCAGTCCCTCCGAGGCGCCTACGAGCAGTTCTTC. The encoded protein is CASSQSLRGAYEQFF. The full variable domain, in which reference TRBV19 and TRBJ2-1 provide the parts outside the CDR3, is DGGITQSPKYLFRKEGQNVTLSCEQNLNHDAMYWYRQDPGQGLRLIYYSQIVNDFQKGDIAEGYSVSREKKESFPLTVTSAQKNPTAFYLCASSQSLRGAYEQFFGPGTRLTVL.

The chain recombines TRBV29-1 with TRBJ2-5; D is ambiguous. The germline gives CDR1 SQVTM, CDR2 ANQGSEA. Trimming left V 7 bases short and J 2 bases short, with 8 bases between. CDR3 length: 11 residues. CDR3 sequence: CSGTEQETQYF. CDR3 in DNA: TGCAGCGGGACGGAACAAGAGACCCAGTACTTC.

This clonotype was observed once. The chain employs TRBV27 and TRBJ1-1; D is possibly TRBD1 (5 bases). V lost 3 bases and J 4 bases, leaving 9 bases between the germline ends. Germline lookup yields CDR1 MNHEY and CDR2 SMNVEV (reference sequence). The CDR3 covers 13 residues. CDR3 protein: CASSFSRGTEAFF. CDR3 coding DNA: TGTGCCAGCAGTTTTTCAAGGGGCACTGAAGCTTTCTTT.

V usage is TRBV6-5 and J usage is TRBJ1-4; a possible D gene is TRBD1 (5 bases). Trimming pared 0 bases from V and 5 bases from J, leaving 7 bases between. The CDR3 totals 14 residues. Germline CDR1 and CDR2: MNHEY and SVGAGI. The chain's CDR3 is CASSYSTENEKLFF. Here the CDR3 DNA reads TGTGCCAGCAGTTACTCGACAGAGAATGAAAAACTGTTTTTT.

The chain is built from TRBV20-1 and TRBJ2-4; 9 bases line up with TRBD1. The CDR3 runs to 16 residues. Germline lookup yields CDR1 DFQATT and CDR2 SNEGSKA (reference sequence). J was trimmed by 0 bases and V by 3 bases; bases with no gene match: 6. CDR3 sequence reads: CSARTGGTSAKNIQYF. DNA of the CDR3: TGCAGTGCTAGGACAGGGGGGACCTCAGCCAAAAACATTCAGTACTTC.

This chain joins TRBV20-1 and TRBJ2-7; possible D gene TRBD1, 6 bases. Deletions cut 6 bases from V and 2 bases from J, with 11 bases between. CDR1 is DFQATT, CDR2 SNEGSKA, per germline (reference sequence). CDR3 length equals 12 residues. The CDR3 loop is CSAVDSPYEQYF. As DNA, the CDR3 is TGCAGTGCGGTGGACAGTCCCTACGAGCAGTACTTC.

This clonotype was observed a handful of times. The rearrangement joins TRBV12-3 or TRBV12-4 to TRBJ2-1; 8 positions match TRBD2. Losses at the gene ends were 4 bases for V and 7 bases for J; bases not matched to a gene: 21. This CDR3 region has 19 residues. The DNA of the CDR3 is TGTGCCAGCAGTTGGGGACCAGTTTTCGTGTCCTCGGGAGGGAATGAGCAGTTCTTC. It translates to CASSWGPVFVSSGGNEQFF.

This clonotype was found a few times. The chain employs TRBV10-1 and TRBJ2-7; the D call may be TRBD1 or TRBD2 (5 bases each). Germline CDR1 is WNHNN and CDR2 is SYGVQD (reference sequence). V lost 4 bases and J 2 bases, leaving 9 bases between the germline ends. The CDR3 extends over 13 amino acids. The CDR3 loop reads CASSAGPAYEQYF. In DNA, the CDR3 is TGCGCCAGCAGTGCGGGGCCTGCCTACGAGCAGTACTTC.

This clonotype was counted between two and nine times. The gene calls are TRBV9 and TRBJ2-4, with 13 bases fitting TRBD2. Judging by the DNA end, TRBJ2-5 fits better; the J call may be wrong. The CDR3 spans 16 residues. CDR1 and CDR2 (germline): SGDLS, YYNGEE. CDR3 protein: CASSPGLAGIFETQYF. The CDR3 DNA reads TGTGCCAGCAGCCCGGGACTAGCGGGAATTTTTGAGACCCAGTACTTC.

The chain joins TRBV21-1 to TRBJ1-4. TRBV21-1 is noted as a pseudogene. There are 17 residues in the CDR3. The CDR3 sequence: CASSKKIRPLTNEKLFF. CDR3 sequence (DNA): TGTGCCAGCAGCAAAAAAATCCGCCCTCTTACGAATGAAAAACTGTTTTTT.

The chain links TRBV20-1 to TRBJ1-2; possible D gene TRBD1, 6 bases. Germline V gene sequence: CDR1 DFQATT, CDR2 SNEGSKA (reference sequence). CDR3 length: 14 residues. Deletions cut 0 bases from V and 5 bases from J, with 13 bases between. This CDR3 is CSARDNDRLYGYTF. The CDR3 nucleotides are TGCAGTGCTAGAGATAACGACAGGCTTTATGGCTACACCTTC.